This T cell receptor beta chain was observed in a study of T cell responses to AZD1222 COVID-19 vaccine. The repertoire was sequenced with immunoSEQ multiplex PCR; TCRdb's copy has only in-frame clones and lacks some. The table includes some 130,000 clones, approximately 86% detected once. Analyses pooled second doses at about 4 or about 12 weeks. This CDR3 spans 15 amino acids. Germline V gene lookup returns CDR1 SGDLS and CDR2 YYNGEE. The V gene lost 0 bases and the J gene lost 5 bases, with 14 bases spanning the gap. Sequences were derived from peripheral blood, sampled 28 days after the second AZD1222 dose. This TCR was recovered from an adult who received the AZD1222 COVID-19 vaccine. This chain connects TRBV9 to TRBJ1-2, with unresolved D. The CDR3: CASSVGFGSVYGYTF. CDR3 nucleotide sequence: TGTGCCAGCAGCGTAGGGTTCGGTTCGGTGTATGGCTACACCTTC.